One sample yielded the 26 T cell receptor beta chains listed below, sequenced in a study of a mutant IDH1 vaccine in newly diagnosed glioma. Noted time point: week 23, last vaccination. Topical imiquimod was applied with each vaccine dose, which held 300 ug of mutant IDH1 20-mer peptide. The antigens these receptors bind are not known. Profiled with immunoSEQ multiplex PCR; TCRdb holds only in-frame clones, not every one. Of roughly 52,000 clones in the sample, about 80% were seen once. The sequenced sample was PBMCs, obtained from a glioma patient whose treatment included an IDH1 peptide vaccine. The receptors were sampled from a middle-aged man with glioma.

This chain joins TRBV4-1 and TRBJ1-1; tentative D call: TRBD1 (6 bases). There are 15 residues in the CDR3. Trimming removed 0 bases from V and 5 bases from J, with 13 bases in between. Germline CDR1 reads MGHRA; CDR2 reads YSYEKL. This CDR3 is CASSQEEKGVTEAFF. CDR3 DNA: TGCGCCAGCAGCCAAGAGGAAAAGGGGGTAACTGAAGCTTTCTTT.

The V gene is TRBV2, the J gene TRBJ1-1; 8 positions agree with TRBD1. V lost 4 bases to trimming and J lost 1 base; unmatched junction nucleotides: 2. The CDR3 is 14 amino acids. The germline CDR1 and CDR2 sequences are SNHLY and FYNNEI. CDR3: CASSGQGKNTEAFF. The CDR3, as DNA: TGTGCCAGCAGTGGACAGGGGAAGAACACTGAAGCTTTCTTT.

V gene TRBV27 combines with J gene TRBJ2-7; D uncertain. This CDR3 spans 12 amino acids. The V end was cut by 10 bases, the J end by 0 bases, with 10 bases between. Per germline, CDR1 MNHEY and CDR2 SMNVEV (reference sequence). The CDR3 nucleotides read TGTGCCACGGCGAGGAACTCCTACGAGCAGTACTTC. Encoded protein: CATARNSYEQYF.

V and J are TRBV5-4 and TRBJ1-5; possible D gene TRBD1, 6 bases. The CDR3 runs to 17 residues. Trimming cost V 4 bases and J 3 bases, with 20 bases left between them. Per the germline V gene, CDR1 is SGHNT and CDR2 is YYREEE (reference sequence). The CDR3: CASSQDQEGVNNQPQHF. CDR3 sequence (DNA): TGTGCCAGCAGCCAAGATCAGGAGGGGGTGAACAATCAGCCCCAGCATTTT.

CDR3 sequence (DNA): TGTGCCAGCAGCTCGATGGGGGAGCAGTACTTC. Translation: CASSSMGEQYF. This chain connects TRBV7-9 to TRBJ2-7, with no clear D. Trimming left V 4 bases short and J 7 bases short, with 8 bases between. The CDR3 spans 11 residues. In germline, CDR1 is SEHNR, CDR2 FQNEAQ (reference sequence).

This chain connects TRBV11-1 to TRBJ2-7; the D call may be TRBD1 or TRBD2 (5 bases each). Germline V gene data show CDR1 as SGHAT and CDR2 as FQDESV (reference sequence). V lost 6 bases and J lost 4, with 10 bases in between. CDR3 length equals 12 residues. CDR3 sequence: CASRGWGYEQYF. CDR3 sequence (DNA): TGTGCCAGCAGGGGATGGGGGTACGAGCAGTACTTC.

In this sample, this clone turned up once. CDR3 coding DNA: TGTGCCAGCACGGTGACTTCCCTCTCCTACGAGCAGTACTTC. Its translation: CASTVTSLSYEQYF. The V call is TRBV6-1, the J call TRBJ2-7; D remains unclear. The V end was cut by 7 bases, the J end by 0 bases, with 13 bases between. Germline-derived CDR1 and CDR2 are MNHNS and SASEGT. The CDR3 sequence is 14 residues long.

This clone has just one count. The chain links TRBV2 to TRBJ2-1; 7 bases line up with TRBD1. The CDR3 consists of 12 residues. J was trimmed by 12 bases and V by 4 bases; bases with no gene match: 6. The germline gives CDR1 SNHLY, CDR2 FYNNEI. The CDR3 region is CASSGPGQSQFF. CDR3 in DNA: TGTGCCAGCAGTGGCCCGGGACAGTCGCAGTTCTTC.

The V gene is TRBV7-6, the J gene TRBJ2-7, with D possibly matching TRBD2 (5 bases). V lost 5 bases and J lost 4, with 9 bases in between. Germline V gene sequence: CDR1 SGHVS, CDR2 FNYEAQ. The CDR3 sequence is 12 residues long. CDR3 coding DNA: TGTGCCAGCAGCCCCCGGGGATACGAGCAGTACTTC. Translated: CASSPRGYEQYF.

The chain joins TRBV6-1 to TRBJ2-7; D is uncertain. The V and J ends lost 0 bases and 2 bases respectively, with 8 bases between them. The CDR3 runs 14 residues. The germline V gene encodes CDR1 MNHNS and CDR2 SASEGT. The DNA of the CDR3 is TGTGCCAGCAGTGAAGCGGCCCGAGCCTACGAGCAGTACTTC. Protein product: CASSEAARAYEQYF.

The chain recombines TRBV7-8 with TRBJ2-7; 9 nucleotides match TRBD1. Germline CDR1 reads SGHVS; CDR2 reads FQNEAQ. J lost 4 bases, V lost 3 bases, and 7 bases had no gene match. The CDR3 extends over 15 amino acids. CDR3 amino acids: CASSFGTGREYEQYF. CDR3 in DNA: TGTGCCAGCAGCTTTGGGACAGGGAGGGAGTACGAGCAGTACTTC. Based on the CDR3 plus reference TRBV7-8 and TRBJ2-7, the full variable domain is GAGVSQSPRYKVAKRGQDVALRCDPISGHVSLFWYQQALGQGPEFLTYFQNEAQLDKSGLPSDRFFAERPEGSVSTLKIQRTQQEDSAVYLCASSFGTGREYEQYFGPGTRLTVT.

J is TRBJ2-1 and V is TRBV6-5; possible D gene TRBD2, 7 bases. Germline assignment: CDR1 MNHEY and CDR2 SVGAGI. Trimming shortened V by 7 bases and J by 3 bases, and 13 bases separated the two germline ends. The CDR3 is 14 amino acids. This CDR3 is CASIGGGIYNEQFF. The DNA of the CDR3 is TGTGCCAGCATTGGCGGGGGCATCTACAATGAGCAGTTCTTC.

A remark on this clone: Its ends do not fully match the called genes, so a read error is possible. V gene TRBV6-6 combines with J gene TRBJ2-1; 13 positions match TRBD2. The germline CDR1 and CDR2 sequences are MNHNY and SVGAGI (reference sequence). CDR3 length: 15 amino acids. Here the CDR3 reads CASSDSGLAGDEQFF. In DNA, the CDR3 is TGTGCCAGCAGTGACTCTGGACTAGCGGGGGATGAGCAGTTCTTC.

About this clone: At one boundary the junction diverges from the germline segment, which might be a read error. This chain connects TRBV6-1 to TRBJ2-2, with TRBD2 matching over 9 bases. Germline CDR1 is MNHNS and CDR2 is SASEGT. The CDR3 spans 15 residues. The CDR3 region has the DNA TGTGCCAGCAGTGAATATACGACTACGCGGGGGGGGCTGTTTTTT. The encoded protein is CASSEYTTTRGGLFF.

CDR3 sequence: CASSPSGTGTGELFF. Here the CDR3 DNA reads TGTGCCAGCTCACCATCGGGGACAGGTACCGGGGAGCTGTTTTTT. The chain employs TRBV18 and TRBJ2-2; 8 nucleotides match TRBD1. The CDR3 has 15 amino acids. The germline V gene encodes CDR1 KGHSH and CDR2 LQKENI. Unmatched junction bases numbered 4, after V lost 2 bases and J lost 5 bases.

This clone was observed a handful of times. CDR3 protein: CASSYSAVVEGYTF. The CDR3 DNA follows: TGTGCCAGCAGTTACTCGGCGGTGGTGGAGGGCTACACCTTC. V usage is TRBV6-6 and J usage is TRBJ1-2, with D unresolved. V shed 0 bases and J shed 8 bases, with 13 bases lying between them. The CDR3 is 14 residues long. The V gene's germline CDR1 is MNHNY and CDR2 SVGAGI (reference sequence).

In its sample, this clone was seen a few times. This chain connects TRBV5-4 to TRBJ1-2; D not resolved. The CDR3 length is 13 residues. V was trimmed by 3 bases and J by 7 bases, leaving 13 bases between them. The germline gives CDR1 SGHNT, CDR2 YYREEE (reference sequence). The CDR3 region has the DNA TGTGCCAGCAGCTCCCTAAACCTCCCTGGCTACACCTTC. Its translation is CASSSLNLPGYTF.

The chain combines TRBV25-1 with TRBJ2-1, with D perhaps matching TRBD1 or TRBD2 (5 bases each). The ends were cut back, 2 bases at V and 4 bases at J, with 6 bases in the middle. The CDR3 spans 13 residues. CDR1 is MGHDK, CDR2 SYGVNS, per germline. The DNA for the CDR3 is TGTGCCAGCAGTGAAGAGGGGTACAATGAGCAGTTCTTC. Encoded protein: CASSEEGYNEQFF.

The CDR3 DNA follows: TGTGCCAGCAGTCGGGACAGGGGGCGCAAATCACCCCTCCACTTT. Its protein product is CASSRDRGRKSPLHF. The chain recombines TRBV6-1 with TRBJ1-6; 12 bases are shared with TRBD1. Per the germline V gene, CDR1 is MNHNS and CDR2 is SASEGT. The CDR3 loop spans 15 amino acids. V gave up 5 bases and J gave up 10 bases; unmatched junction bases: 6.

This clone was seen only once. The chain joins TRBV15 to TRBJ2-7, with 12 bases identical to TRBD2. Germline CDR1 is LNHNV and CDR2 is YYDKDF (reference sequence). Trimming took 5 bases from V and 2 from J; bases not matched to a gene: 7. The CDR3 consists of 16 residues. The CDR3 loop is CATSAYLAGGPYEQYF. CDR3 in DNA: TGTGCCACCAGCGCCTACCTAGCGGGGGGGCCCTACGAGCAGTACTTC.

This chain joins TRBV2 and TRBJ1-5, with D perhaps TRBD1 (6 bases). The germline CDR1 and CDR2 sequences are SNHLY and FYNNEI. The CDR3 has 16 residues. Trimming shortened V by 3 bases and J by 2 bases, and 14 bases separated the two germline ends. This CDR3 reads CASSDFRGLGNQPQHF. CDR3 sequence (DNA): TGTGCCAGCAGTGATTTTCGGGGGCTGGGCAATCAGCCCCAGCATTTT.

The CDR3 spells CASSLTGGTNEKLFF. The DNA of the CDR3 is TGCGCCAGCAGCCTGACAGGGGGTACTAATGAAAAACTGTTTTTT. The V and J genes are TRBV5-1 and TRBJ1-4; 9 bases are shared with TRBD1. Per the germline V gene, CDR1 is SGHRS and CDR2 is YFSETQ. The J segment lost 2 bases and the V segment lost 4 bases, leaving 3 bases of the junction unmatched. The CDR3 totals 15 residues.

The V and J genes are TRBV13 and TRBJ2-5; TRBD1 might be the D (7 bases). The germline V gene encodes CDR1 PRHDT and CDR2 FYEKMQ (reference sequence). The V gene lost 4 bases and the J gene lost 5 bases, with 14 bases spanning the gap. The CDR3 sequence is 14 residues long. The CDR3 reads CASSSTGEEETQYF. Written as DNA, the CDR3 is TGTGCCAGCAGCTCCACAGGGGAGGAGGAGACCCAGTACTTC.

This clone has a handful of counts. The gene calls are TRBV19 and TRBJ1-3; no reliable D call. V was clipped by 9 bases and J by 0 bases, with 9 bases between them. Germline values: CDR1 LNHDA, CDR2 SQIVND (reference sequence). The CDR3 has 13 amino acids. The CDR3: CASERGSGNTIYF. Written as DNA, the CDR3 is TGTGCCAGCGAACGGGGCTCTGGAAACACCATATATTTT.

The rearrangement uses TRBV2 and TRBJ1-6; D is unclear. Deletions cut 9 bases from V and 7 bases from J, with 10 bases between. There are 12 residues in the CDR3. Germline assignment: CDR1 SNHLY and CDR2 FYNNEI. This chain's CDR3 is CASDLLNSPLHF. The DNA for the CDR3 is TGTGCCAGTGACCTCCTCAATTCACCCCTCCACTTT. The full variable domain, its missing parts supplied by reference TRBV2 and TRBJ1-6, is EPEVTQTPSHQVTQMGQEVILRCVPISNHLYFYWYRQILGQKVEFLVSFYNNEISEKSEIFDDQFSVERPDGSNFTLKIRSTKLEDSAMYFCASDLLNSPLHFGNGTRLTVT.

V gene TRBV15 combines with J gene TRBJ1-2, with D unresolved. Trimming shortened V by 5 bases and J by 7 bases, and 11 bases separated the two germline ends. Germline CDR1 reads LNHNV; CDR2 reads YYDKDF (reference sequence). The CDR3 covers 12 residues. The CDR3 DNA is TGTGCCACCAGCTCCCCCCCCGGTGGCTACACCTTC. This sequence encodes CATSSPPGGYTF.